Below, one TCR beta chain is given with its context. The data originate from a study of blood T cell repertoires in COVID-19. Study information: Samples of COVID-19 (acute and convalescent) were obtained from the United States, Italy and Spain. Sources were T cells, B-cell-depleted T cells, or PBMCs; the material itself was cDNA or gDNA.

The CDR3 extends over 17 amino acids. The ends were cut back, 1 base at V and 4 bases at J, with 17 bases in the middle. Germline V gives CDR1 SEHNR, CDR2 FQNEAQ (reference sequence). Original processing methods: Amplification of reference gene primers was used by the study to estimate nucleated cell counts. Profiling relied on immunoSEQ multiplex PCR, and the TCRdb table lists in-frame clones only, not all of them. D and trimming come from the DNA, and the V and J calls and clone size come from that table. The table includes 250,000 or so clones, roughly 86% detected once. Material for sequencing was peripheral blood. The V gene is TRBV7-9, the J gene TRBJ1-5, with unresolved D. This clonotype was sampled from a man older than 75 with acute or convalescent COVID-19. CDR3 amino acids: CASSLGGAPPGNQPQHF. CDR3 coding DNA: TGTGCCAGCAGCTTAGGCGGTGCCCCCCCTGGGAATCAGCCCCAGCATTTT. The full variable domain, completed using reference TRBV7-9 and TRBJ1-5, is DTGVSQNPRHKITKRGQNVTFRCDPISEHNRLYWYRQTLGQGPEFLTYFQNEAQLEKSRLLSDRFSAERPKGSFSTLEIQRTEQGDSAMYLCASSLGGAPPGNQPQHFGDGTRLSIL.